The 5 T cell receptor beta chains listed next were all sequenced from one sample in a study of shared clonotypes between healthy human individuals. Libraries were prepared by immunoSEQ multiplex PCR; TCRdb keeps only in-frame clonotypes and omits some of them. The table records a few hundred thousand clones, roughly 84% of them present only once. Sequencing used memory CD8+ T cells sorted from blood. Subset in this sample: CD45RO+ cells pooled with CCR7-negative TemRA cells. The source is a man between 18 and 29 years old in good health.

This clone was seen just once. The chain couples TRBV27 to TRBJ1-1; 8 bases map to TRBD1. This CDR3 contains 14 residues. The V gene end was trimmed by 4 bases and the J gene end by 5 bases; junction bases not matched to a gene: 6. CDR1 is MNHEY and CDR2 is SMNVEV in the germline V gene (reference sequence). The CDR3, as DNA: TGTGCCAGCAGTTCGCGGACAGGGCGGACTGAAGCTTTCTTT. Residues: CASSSRTGRTEAFF.

CDR3 sequence (DNA): TGTGCCTGGAGCCTTGGGAACACCGGGGAGCTGTTTTTT. It specifies CAWSLGNTGELFF. The chain combines TRBV30 with TRBJ2-2; D uncertain. The germline V and J ends were trimmed by 3 bases and 1 base, with 6 bases remaining between them. The CDR3 length is 13 residues. Germline V gives CDR1 GTSNPN, CDR2 SVGIG (reference sequence).

The sample holds many counts of this clone. The rearrangement links TRBV11-2 to TRBJ2-7; 7 bases are a match to TRBD1. V lost 4 bases and J lost 5; bases outside the gene matches: 11. The CDR3 has 15 amino acids. Germline V gene data show CDR1 as SGHAT and CDR2 as FQNNGV. The CDR3 region has the DNA TGTGCCAGCAGCTCAAAGACAGGGAAGGACCACGAGCAGTACTTC. Translated: CASSSKTGKDHEQYF.

This chain uses TRBV28 with TRBJ2-1; a possible D gene is TRBD2 (6 bases). Germline CDR1 is MDHEN and CDR2 is SYDVKM. The CDR3 contains 19 residues. The ends were cut back, 4 bases at V and 0 bases at J, with 22 bases in the middle. The CDR3 protein is CASSSWGRTPISSYNEQFF. CDR3 nucleotide sequence: TGTGCCAGCAGTTCTTGGGGGAGGACTCCAATTAGCTCCTACAATGAGCAGTTCTTC.

This clone is a singleton in its sample. The chain recombines TRBV11-3 with TRBJ2-5, with 7 bases fitting TRBD1. The CDR3 runs 15 residues. The germline V gene encodes CDR1 SGHNT and CDR2 YENEEA. V lost 4 bases, J lost 3 bases, and 8 bases stayed unmatched. The DNA for the CDR3 is TGTGCCAGCAGCTCCTACCGGGACAGCGAAGAGACCCAGTACTTC. Residues: CASSSYRDSEETQYF.